These 14 T cell receptor beta chains share one sample of origin, sequenced in a study of chemoradiotherapy in HPV16-positive cancers. Some clones are missing from TCRdb's copy, which holds only in-frame ones; the method was immunoSEQ multiplex PCR. The sample shows over 4,000 clones, around 74% of them seen only once. Sample: tumor tissue, taken from a patient who underwent chemoradiotherapy. The source is a human donor with HPV-associated anogenital cancer.

The chain links TRBV28 to TRBJ1-2; D gene ambiguous. Germline V gene lookup returns CDR1 MDHEN and CDR2 SYDVKM. V was cut by 1 base and J by 8 bases, with 5 bases left in between. This CDR3 has 11 amino acids. CDR3 sequence (DNA): TGTGCCAGCAGTTTATATAAGGGCTACACCTTC. This sequence encodes CASSLYKGYTF.

V usage is TRBV6-5 and J usage is TRBJ1-2, with TRBD1 as a possible D gene (6 bases). From germline, CDR1 is MNHEY and CDR2 SVGAGI. V lost 11 bases to trimming and J lost 5 bases, with 9 bases between them. The CDR3 loop spans 10 amino acids. The CDR3 spells CAGGQYGYTF. The CDR3 nucleotides read TGTGCCGGAGGACAGTATGGCTACACCTTC.

As concerns this clone: This CDR3 is also generated by other DNA sequences in the sample. V usage is TRBV9 and J usage is TRBJ1-5; no reliable D call. Trimming pared 0 bases from V and 3 bases from J, leaving 7 bases between. The germline V gene encodes CDR1 SGDLS and CDR2 YYNGEE. This CDR3 contains 14 residues. The DNA for the CDR3 is TGTGCCAGCAGCGTAGACGGAGCCAATCAGCCCCAGCATTTT. This encodes CASSVDGANQPQHF. The full variable domain, its missing parts supplied by reference TRBV9 and TRBJ1-5, is DSGVTQTPKHLITATGQRVTLRCSPRSGDLSVYWYQQSLDQGLQFLIQYYNGEERAKGNILERFSAQQFPDLHSELNLSSLELGDSALYFCASSVDGANQPQHFGDGTRLSIL.

The gene calls are TRBV9 and TRBJ1-2; D remains unclear. The CDR3 extends over 15 amino acids. Germline assignment: CDR1 SGDLS and CDR2 YYNGEE. The V gene lost 0 bases and the J gene lost 4 bases, with 13 bases spanning the gap. CDR3 bases: TGTGCCAGCAGCGTAGGGGTCTCCTTCACCTATGGCTACACCTTC. It is translated as CASSVGVSFTYGYTF.

The chain has TRBV4-2 and TRBJ2-5; 11 positions agree with TRBD2. V shed 4 bases and J 3 bases; nucleotides not matched to a gene: 7. The CDR3 loop spans 16 amino acids. CDR1 is LGHNA, CDR2 YNFKEQ, per germline. The CDR3 bases are TGTGCCAGCAGCCTAAAACCGGGACTAGCGGAAGAGACCCAGTACTTC. Amino acids: CASSLKPGLAEETQYF.

Here the CDR3 reads CASSSESSRNYGYTF. CDR3 in DNA: TGTGCCAGCAGCTCCGAATCCAGCAGAAACTATGGCTACACCTTC. The chain links TRBV7-8 to TRBJ1-2, with D hard to call. The V gene's germline CDR1 is SGHVS and CDR2 FQNEAQ. The length of the CDR3 is 15 residues. V was clipped by 4 bases and J by 2 bases, with 14 bases between them.

The CDR3 reads CASSETRQFNQPQHF. CDR3 bases: TGTGCCAGCAGTGAAACCCGACAGTTCAATCAGCCCCAGCATTTT. The chain is built from TRBV2 and TRBJ1-5, with D perhaps matching TRBD1 (5 bases). This CDR3 has 15 amino acids. The germline CDR1 and CDR2 sequences are SNHLY and FYNNEI. V shed 2 bases and J shed 3 bases, with 11 bases lying between them. The full variable domain, its missing parts supplied by reference TRBV2 and TRBJ1-5, is EPEVTQTPSHQVTQMGQEVILRCVPISNHLYFYWYRQILGQKVEFLVSFYNNEISEKSEIFDDQFSVERPDGSNFTLKIRSTKLEDSAMYFCASSETRQFNQPQHFGDGTRLSIL.

The J gene is TRBJ1-1, the V gene TRBV30; a possible D gene is TRBD1 (5 bases). V was pared by 4 bases and J by 1 base, with 10 bases between. CDR1 is GTSNPN, CDR2 SVGIG, per germline (reference sequence). This CDR3 contains 13 residues. This chain's CDR3 is CAWNDGGNTEAFF. CDR3 nucleotides: TGTGCCTGGAATGACGGGGGGAACACTGAAGCTTTCTTT. The full variable domain, completed using reference TRBV30 and TRBJ1-1, is SQTIHQWPATLVQPVGSPLSLECTVEGTSNPNLYWYRQAAGRGLQLLFYSVGIGQISSEVPQNLSASRPQDRQFILSSKKLLLSDSGFYLCAWNDGGNTEAFFGQGTRLTVV.

This clone was counted a single time. This sequence joins TRBV5-1 and TRBJ2-1; 9 positions agree with TRBD1. The CDR3 consists of 13 residues. Germline CDR1 reads SGHRS; CDR2 reads YFSETQ. V lost 4 bases and J lost 9; bases outside the gene matches: 5. The CDR3 region is CASSQQGAGEQFF. In nucleotides, the CDR3 is TGCGCCAGCAGCCAACAGGGGGCGGGTGAGCAGTTCTTC. Full variable domain (missing parts from reference TRBV5-1 and TRBJ2-1): KAGVTQTPRYLIKTRGQQVTLSCSPISGHRSVSWYQQTPGQGLQFLFEYFSETQRNKGNFPGRFSGRQFSNSRSEMNVSTLELGDSALYLCASSQQGAGEQFFGPGTRLTVL.

The chain combines TRBV6-4 with TRBJ2-1, with D possibly TRBD1 on 5 matching bases. Trimming cost V 2 bases and J 9 bases, with 8 bases left between them. This CDR3 has 12 amino acids. Germline V gene lookup returns CDR1 MRHNA and CDR2 SNTAGT. CDR3 residues: CASSDHRGEQFF. CDR3 coding DNA: TGTGCCAGCAGTGACCATAGGGGTGAGCAGTTCTTC.

This chain uses TRBV11-2 with TRBJ2-3; D gene uncertain. Looked up from germline, CDR1 is SGHAT and CDR2 is FQNNGV. The CDR3 has 16 residues. V shed 4 bases and J shed 0 bases, with 14 bases lying between them. The CDR3 reads CASSSLAGHSTDTQYF. As DNA, the CDR3 is TGTGCCAGCAGCTCACTTGCTGGGCACAGCACAGATACGCAGTATTTT.

This chain joins TRBV18 and TRBJ2-7, with 11 bases fitting TRBD2. Germline V gene sequence: CDR1 KGHSH, CDR2 LQKENI. The trim removed 9 bases at V and 3 bases at J, leaving 10 bases unmatched. The CDR3 length is 15 residues. In DNA, the CDR3 is TGTGCCAGTTACGATCCTACTAGCGGGAGCTACGAGCAGTACTTC. Its protein is CASYDPTSGSYEQYF.

A word on this clone: It is likely a read error, because the conserved phenylalanine at the end of the CDR3 is missing. The DNA is omitted, as the CDR3 cannot be located on it reliably, and the CDR3 follows TCRdb's listing. This rearrangement joins TRBV27 to TRBJ2-7; TRBD2, the table's D call, lacks a check against the DNA. The CDR3 sequence runs 8 residues, both termini included. Germline-derived CDR1 and CDR2 are MNHEY and SMNVEV (reference sequence). CDR3 loop: CASSREGR.

The gene calls are TRBV5-1 and TRBJ2-1; D gene unclear. Germline values: CDR1 SGHRS, CDR2 YFSETQ. V lost 4 bases and J 5 bases, leaving 16 bases between the germline ends. The CDR3 loop spans 15 amino acids. CDR3 sequence reads: CASSRDAPTHNEQFF. In DNA form, the CDR3 reads TGCGCCAGCAGCCGTGATGCCCCAACACACAATGAGCAGTTCTTC.